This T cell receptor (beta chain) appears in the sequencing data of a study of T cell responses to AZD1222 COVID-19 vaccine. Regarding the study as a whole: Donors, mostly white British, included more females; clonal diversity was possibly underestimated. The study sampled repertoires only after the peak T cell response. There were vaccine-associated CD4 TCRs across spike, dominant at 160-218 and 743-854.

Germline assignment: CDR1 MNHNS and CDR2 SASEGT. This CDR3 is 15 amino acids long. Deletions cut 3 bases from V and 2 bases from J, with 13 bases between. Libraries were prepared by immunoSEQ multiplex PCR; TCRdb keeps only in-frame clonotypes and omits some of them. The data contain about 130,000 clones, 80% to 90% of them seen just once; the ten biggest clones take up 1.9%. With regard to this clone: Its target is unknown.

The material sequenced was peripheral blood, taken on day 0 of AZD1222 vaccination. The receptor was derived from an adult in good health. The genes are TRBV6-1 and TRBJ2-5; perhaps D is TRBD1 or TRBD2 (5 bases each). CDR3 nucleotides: TGTGCCAGCAGTGAGGCTGGGGACCAACAAGAGACCCAGTACTTC. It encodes CASSEAGDQQETQYF.